The next 14 T cell receptor beta chains were all read from a single sample in a study of T-cell reconstitution after alpha-beta-depleted transplantation in children. A library of TCRbeta sequences, prepared with unique molecular identifiers, was generated. TCRdb reanalysed the PCR reads using MiXCR and keeps one entry per CDR3 protein. This table holds about a million distinct CDR3 sequences, 25% to 35% found once. The starting material was PBMCs, mostly from graft donor cells, obtained 360 days after TCRalphabeta/CD19-depleted stem cell transplant. The source is a boy under three years old who had a stem cell transplant for SCID, so the T cells may come from the graft donor.

This clonotype has only a few counts. This chain links TRBV12-3 or TRBV12-4 with TRBJ1-1; D not certain. The CDR3 length is 14 residues. V lost 5 bases and J lost 6, with 16 bases in between. The CDR3 loop is CASSPVPMGAEAFF. The CDR3 DNA sequence: TGTGCCAGCAGTCCCGTGCCAATGGGCGCTGAAGCTTTCTTT.

This chain joins TRBV11-2 and TRBJ2-1; possibly TRBD1 for D (6 bases). The CDR3 consists of 13 residues. V was pared by 6 bases and J by 10 bases, with 16 bases between. Germline V lookup: CDR1 SGHAT, CDR2 FQNNGV. Here the CDR3 DNA reads TGTGCCAGCAGGCCCACAGGGTCTGGCGAGCAGTTCTTC. Encoded protein: CASRPTGSGEQFF.

The CDR3 reads CSVRGDREKLFF. DNA for the CDR3: TGCAGCGTTAGGGGAGATCGGGAAAAACTGTTTTTT. V gene TRBV29-1 combines with J gene TRBJ1-4; possible D gene TRBD1, 5 bases. The CDR3 sequence is 12 residues long. Germline assignment: CDR1 SQVTM and CDR2 ANQGSEA. Trimming removed 5 bases from V and 8 bases from J, with 12 bases in between. Full variable domain (outside the CDR3, taken from reference TRBV29-1 and TRBJ1-4): SAVISQKPSRDICQRGTSLTIQCQVDSQVTMMFWYRQQPGQSLTLIATANQGSEATYESGFVIDKFPISRPNLTFSTLTVSNMSPEDSSIYLCSVRGDREKLFFGSGTQLSVL.

The chain couples TRBV29-1 to TRBJ2-3; a possible D gene is TRBD2 (6 bases). Per germline, CDR1 SQVTM and CDR2 ANQGSEA. V was trimmed by 4 bases and J by 5 bases, leaving 19 bases between them. This CDR3 is built from 15 residues. This chain's CDR3 is CSVVLRGLGGDTQYF. The CDR3 bases are TGCAGCGTTGTTCTTCGGGGACTGGGGGGAGATACGCAGTATTTT.

This clonotype was found a few times. V gene TRBV5-6 combines with J gene TRBJ2-3, with 11 bases fitting TRBD2. Germline V gene sequence: CDR1 SGHDT, CDR2 YYEEEE. The CDR3 covers 16 residues. The junction had 4 bases not matched to a gene; V was cut back by 4 bases and J by 0 bases. CDR3 DNA sequence: TGTGCCAGCAGCAAGGGACTAGCGGTGAGCACAGATACGCAGTATTTT. It codes for CASSKGLAVSTDTQYF.

The chain joins TRBV7-2 to TRBJ2-3, with D possibly matching TRBD1 (5 bases). Germline CDR1 is SGHTA and CDR2 is FQGNSA. The CDR3 sequence is 15 residues long. Trimming pared 1 base from V and 2 bases from J, leaving 10 bases between. This CDR3 is CASSLDDRPTDTQYF. CDR3 nucleotide sequence: TGTGCCAGCAGCTTAGATGACAGACCCACAGATACGCAGTATTTT.

This clonotype appeared a few times. The CDR3 region has the DNA TGCAGTGCTCCGGGACAGGGGAGAGAGACCCAGTACTTC. Its translation is CSAPGQGRETQYF. This sequence joins TRBV20-1 and TRBJ2-5; 10 bases are a match to TRBD1. This CDR3 has 13 amino acids. The germline V gene has CDR1 DFQATT and CDR2 SNEGSKA (reference sequence). J was trimmed by 4 bases and V by 5 bases; bases with no gene match: 4.

The chain couples TRBV12-3 or TRBV12-4 to TRBJ1-3; possible D gene TRBD1, 5 bases. Trimming removed 10 bases at V and 3 bases at J, with 31 bases between. The CDR3 sequence is 19 residues long. The CDR3: CAICLVGAFLPKGGNTIYF. In DNA form, the CDR3 reads TGTGCCATCTGTTTAGTAGGGGCTTTCCTGCCAAAAGGTGGAAACACCATATATTTT.

A few counts support this clonotype. The chain links TRBV15 to TRBJ2-7; no firm D call. The V gene lost 3 bases and the J gene lost 0 bases, with 6 bases spanning the gap. CDR3 size: 13 residues. CDR1 and CDR2 (germline): LNHNV, YYDKDF (reference sequence). The CDR3 nucleotides read TGTGCCACCAGCAGGGCCGCCTCCTACGAGCAGTACTTC. Protein sequence: CATSRAASYEQYF. The complete variable domain, with remaining parts taken from reference TRBV15 and TRBJ2-7, reads DAMVIQNPRYQVTQFGKPVTLSCSQTLNHNVMYWYQQKSSQAPKLLFHYYDKDFNNEADTPDNFQSRRPNTSFCFLDIRSPGLGDTAMYLCATSRAASYEQYFGPGTRLTVT.

This clonotype came up a few times. CDR3 nucleotide sequence: TGTGCCACCAGCAGAGAGTGGGGGGCGGAGGATACGCAGTATTTT. Amino acids: CATSREWGAEDTQYF. The chain couples TRBV15 to TRBJ2-3, with D possibly called TRBD1 or TRBD2 (6 bases each). Deletions cut 0 bases from V and 6 bases from J, with 13 bases between. The CDR3 spans 15 residues. Germline-derived CDR1 and CDR2 are LNHNV and YYDKDF (reference sequence).

CDR3 bases: TGTGCCAGCAGCTTGGGGGGGACCTCATGGGAGACCCAGTACTTC. Translated: CASSLGGTSWETQYF. The V and J genes are TRBV7-6 and TRBJ2-5, with 7 nucleotides matching TRBD2. This CDR3 comprises 15 residues. Germline CDR1 SGHVS, CDR2 FNYEAQ. Trimming cost V 3 bases and J 5 bases; bases outside gene matches: 9.

This clonotype turned up a few times. This rearrangement joins TRBV20-1 to TRBJ1-5, with 12 bases identical to TRBD1. In germline, CDR1 is DFQATT, CDR2 SNEGSKA (reference sequence). V dropped 2 bases and J dropped 3; count of bases not matched to a gene: 14. This CDR3 spans 19 amino acids. The CDR3 loop is CSARYYRDRGRLTNQPQHF. In DNA form, the CDR3 reads TGCAGTGCTAGATATTACCGGGACAGGGGGCGGTTAACCAATCAGCCCCAGCATTTT.

The genes are TRBV15 and TRBJ1-1, with a tentative D call TRBD1 (5 bases). Trimming removed 0 bases from V and 4 bases from J, with 12 bases in between. The CDR3 has 15 residues. CDR1 is LNHNV and CDR2 is YYDKDF in the germline V gene (reference sequence). CDR3 nucleotide sequence: TGTGCCACCAGCAGAGATGGGAGGGGCCTCACTGAAGCTTTCTTT. This translates into CATSRDGRGLTEAFF.

This clonotype was found a few times. The chain employs TRBV4-1 and TRBJ2-7, with D uncertain. The V end lost 0 bases, the J end lost 1 base, and 13 bases lay between the germline ends. Germline-derived CDR1 and CDR2 are MGHRA and YSYEKL. This CDR3 contains 16 residues. In DNA form, the CDR3 reads TGCGCCAGCAGCCAAGATAGTCAGGTCCGATCCTACGAGCAGTACTTC. Its translation: CASSQDSQVRSYEQYF.